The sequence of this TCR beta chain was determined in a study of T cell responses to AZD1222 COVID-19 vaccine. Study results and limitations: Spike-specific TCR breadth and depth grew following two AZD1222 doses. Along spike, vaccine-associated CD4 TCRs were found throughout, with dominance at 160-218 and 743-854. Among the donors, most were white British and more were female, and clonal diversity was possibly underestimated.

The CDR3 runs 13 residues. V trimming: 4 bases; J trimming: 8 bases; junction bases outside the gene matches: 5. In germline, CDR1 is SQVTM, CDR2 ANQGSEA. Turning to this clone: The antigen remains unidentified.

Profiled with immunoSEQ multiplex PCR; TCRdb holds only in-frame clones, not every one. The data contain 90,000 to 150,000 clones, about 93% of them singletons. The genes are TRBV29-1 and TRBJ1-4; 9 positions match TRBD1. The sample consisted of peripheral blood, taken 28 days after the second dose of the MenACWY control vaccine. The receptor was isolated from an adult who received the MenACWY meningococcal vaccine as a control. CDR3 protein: CSVGGTGTEKLFF. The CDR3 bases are TGCAGCGTTGGAGGGACAGGGACCGAAAAACTGTTTTTT.